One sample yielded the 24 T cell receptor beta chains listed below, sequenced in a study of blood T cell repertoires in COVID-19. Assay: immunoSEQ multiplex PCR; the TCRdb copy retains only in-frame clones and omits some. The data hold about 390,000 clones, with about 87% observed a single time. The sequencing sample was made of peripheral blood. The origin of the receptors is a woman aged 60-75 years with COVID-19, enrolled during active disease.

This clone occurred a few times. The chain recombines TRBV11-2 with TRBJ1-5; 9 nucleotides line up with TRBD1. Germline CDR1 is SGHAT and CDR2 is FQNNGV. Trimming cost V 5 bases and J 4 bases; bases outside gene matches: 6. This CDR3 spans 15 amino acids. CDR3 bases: TGTGCCAGCAGCCCGCGACAGGGGGTTAATCAGCCCCAGCATTTT. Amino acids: CASSPRQGVNQPQHF.

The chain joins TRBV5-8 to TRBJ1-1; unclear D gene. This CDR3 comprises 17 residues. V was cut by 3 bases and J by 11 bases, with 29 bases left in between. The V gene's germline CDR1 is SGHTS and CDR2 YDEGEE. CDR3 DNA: TGTGCCAGCAGCTCCCCTCTGGGAGGGATAATAACACTGAAGGCTTTCTTT. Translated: CASSSPLGGIITLKAFF.

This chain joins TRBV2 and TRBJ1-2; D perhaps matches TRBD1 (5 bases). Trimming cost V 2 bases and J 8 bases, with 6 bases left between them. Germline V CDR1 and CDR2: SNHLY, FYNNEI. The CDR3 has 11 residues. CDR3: CASSETGGYTF. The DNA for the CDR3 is TGTGCCAGCAGTGAAACAGGAGGCTACACCTTC.

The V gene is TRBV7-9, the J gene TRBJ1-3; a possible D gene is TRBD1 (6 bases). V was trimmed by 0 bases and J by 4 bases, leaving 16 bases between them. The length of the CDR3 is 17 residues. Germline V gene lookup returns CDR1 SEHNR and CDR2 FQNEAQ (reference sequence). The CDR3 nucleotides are TGTGCCAGCAGCTTAGCTGTGAACAGGGAGATCGGAAACACCATATATTTT. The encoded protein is CASSLAVNREIGNTIYF.

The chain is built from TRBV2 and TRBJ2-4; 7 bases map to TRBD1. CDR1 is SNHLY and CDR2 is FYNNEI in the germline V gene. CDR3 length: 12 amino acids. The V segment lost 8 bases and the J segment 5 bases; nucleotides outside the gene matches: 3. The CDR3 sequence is CASGDSENIQYF. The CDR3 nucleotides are TGTGCCAGCGGGGACAGCGAAAACATTCAGTACTTC. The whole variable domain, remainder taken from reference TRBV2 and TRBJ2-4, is EPEVTQTPSHQVTQMGQEVILRCVPISNHLYFYWYRQILGQKVEFLVSFYNNEISEKSEIFDDQFSVERPDGSNFTLKIRSTKLEDSAMYFCASGDSENIQYFGAGTRLSVL.

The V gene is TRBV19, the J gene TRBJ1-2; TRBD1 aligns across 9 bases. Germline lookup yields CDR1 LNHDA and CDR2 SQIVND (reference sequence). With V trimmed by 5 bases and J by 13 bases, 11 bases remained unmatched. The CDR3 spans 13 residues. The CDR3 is CASSWDRAGGSTF. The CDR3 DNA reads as TGTGCCAGTAGTTGGGACAGGGCCGGGGGATCCACCTTC.

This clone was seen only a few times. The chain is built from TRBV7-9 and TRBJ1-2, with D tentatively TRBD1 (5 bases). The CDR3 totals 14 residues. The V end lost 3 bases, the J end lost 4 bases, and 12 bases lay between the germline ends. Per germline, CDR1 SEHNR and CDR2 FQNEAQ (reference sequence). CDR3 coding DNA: TGTGCCAGCAGCTTGGGGCAGGGATCCTATGGCTACACCTTC. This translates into CASSLGQGSYGYTF.

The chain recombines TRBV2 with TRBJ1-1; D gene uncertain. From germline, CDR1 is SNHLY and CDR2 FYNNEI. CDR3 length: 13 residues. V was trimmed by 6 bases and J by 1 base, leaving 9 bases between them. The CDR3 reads CASRMRGNTEAFF. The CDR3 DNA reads TGTGCCAGCAGGATGCGGGGGAACACTGAAGCTTTCTTT.

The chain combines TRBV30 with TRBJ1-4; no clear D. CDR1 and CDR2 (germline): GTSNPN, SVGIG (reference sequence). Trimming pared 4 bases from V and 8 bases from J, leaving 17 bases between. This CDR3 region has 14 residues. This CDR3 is CAWKMTSLREKLFF. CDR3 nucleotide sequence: TGTGCCTGGAAGATGACTAGCCTTCGGGAAAAACTGTTTTTT.

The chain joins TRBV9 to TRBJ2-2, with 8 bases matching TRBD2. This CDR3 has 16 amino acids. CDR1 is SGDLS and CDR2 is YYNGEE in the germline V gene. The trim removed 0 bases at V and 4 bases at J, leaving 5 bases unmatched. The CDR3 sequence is CASSVAAGGATGELFF. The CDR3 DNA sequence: TGTGCCAGCAGCGTAGCGGCGGGGGGCGCCACCGGGGAGCTGTTTTTT. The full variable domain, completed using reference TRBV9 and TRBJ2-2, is DSGVTQTPKHLITATGQRVTLRCSPRSGDLSVYWYQQSLDQGLQFLIQYYNGEERAKGNILERFSAQQFPDLHSELNLSSLELGDSALYFCASSVAAGGATGELFFGEGSRLTVL.

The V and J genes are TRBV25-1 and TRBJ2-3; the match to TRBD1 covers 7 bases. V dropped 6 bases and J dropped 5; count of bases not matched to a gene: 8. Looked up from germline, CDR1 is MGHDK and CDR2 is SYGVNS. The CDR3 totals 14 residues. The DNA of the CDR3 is TGTGCCAGCAGCCGGGACAGCTCTGGAGATACGCAGTATTTT. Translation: CASSRDSSGDTQYF. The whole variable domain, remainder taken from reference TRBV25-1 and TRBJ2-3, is EADIYQTPRYLVIGTGKKITLECSQTMGHDKMYWYQQDPGMELHLIHYSYGVNSTEKGDLSSESTVSRIRTEHFPLTLESARPSHTSQYLCASSRDSSGDTQYFGPGTRLTVL.

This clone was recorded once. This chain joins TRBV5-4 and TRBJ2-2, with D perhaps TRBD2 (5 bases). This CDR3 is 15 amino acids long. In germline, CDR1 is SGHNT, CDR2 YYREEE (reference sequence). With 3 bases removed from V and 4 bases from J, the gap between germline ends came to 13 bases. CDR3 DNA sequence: TGTGCCAGCAGCTCCTACGGACTCTCCACCGGGGAGCTGTTTTTT. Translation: CASSSYGLSTGELFF.

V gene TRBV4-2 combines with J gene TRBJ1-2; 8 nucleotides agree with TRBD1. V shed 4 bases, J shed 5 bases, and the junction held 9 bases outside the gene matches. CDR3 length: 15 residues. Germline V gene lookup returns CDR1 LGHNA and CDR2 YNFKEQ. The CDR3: CASSRETGGPYGYTF. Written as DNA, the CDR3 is TGTGCCAGCAGCCGGGAAACAGGGGGACCTTATGGCTACACCTTC.

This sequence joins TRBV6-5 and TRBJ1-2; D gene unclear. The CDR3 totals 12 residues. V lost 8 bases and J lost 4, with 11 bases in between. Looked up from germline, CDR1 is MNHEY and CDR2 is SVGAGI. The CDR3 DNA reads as TGTGCCAGCTCTCATTCACTCTATGGCTACACCTTC. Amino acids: CASSHSLYGYTF.

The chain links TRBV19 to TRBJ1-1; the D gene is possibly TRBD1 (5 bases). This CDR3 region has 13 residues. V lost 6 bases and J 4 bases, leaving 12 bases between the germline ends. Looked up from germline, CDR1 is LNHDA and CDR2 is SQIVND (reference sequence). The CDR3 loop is CASRWGGITEAFF. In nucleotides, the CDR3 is TGTGCCAGTAGGTGGGGGGGTATCACTGAAGCTTTCTTT.

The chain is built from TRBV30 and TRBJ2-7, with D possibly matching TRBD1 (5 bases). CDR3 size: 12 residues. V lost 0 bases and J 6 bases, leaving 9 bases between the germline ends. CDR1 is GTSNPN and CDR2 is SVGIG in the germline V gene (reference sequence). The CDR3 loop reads CAWSVLGVEQYF. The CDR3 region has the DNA TGTGCCTGGAGTGTATTAGGGGTCGAGCAGTACTTC.

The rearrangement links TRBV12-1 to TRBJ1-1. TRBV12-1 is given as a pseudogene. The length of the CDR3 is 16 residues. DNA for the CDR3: TGTGCCAGCAGCGGGAGGGGACCGACAGGAGGCACTGAAGCTTTCTTT. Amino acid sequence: CASSGRGPTGGTEAFF.

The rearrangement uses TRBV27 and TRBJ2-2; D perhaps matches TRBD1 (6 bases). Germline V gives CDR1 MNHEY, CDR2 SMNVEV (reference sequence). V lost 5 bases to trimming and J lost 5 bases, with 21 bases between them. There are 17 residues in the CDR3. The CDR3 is CASSLRPDRSITGELFF. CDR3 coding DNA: TGTGCCAGCAGTCTCCGTCCAGACAGGAGTATAACCGGGGAGCTGTTTTTT.

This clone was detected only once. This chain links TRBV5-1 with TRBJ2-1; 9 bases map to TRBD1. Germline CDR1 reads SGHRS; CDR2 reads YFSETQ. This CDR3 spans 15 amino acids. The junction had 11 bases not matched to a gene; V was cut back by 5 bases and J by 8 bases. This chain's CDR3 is CASRPSGQGFYEQFF. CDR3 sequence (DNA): TGCGCCAGCAGACCCTCGGGACAGGGTTTCTATGAGCAGTTCTTC. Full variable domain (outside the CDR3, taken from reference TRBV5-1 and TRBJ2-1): KAGVTQTPRYLIKTRGQQVTLSCSPISGHRSVSWYQQTPGQGLQFLFEYFSETQRNKGNFPGRFSGRQFSNSRSEMNVSTLELGDSALYLCASRPSGQGFYEQFFGPGTRLTVL.

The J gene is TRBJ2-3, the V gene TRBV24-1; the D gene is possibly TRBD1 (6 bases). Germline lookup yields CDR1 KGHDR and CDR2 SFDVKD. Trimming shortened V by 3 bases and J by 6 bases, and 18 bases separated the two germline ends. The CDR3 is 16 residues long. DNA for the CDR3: TGTGCCACCAGTGATAACAGAGGGGGTACGGGTGATACGCAGTATTTT. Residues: CATSDNRGGTGDTQYF.

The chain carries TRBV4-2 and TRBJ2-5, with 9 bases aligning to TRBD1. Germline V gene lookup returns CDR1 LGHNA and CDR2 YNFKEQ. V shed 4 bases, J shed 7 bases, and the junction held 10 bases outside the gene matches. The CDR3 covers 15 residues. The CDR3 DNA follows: TGTGCCAGCAGCCCACGACAGGGGGAAATGGGGACCCAGTACTTC. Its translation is CASSPRQGEMGTQYF.

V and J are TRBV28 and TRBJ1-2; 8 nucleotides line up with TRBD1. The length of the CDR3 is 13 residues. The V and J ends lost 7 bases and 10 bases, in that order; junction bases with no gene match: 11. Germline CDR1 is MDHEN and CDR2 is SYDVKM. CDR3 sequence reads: CASTPGQGAYYTF. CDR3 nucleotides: TGTGCCAGCACCCCGGGGCAGGGGGCATACTACACCTTC.

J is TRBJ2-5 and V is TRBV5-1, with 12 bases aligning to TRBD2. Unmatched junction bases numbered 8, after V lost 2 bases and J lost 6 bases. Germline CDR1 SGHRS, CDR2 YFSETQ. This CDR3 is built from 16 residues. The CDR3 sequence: CASSFASGGAGQTQYF. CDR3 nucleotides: TGCGCCAGCAGCTTCGCTAGCGGGGGGGCCGGGCAGACCCAGTACTTC.

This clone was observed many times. The CDR3 is CASSPGWELFF. The CDR3 DNA is TGTGCCAGCAGTCCCGGTTGGGAGCTGTTTTTT. This sequence joins TRBV6-6 and TRBJ2-2; D not certain. The CDR3 is 11 amino acids. Trimming left V 5 bases short and J 9 bases short, with 7 bases between. The V gene's germline CDR1 is MNHNY and CDR2 SVGAGI (reference sequence).